What follows are 28 T cell receptor beta chains derived from one specimen sequenced in a study of blood T cell repertoires in COVID-19. The method was immunoSEQ multiplex PCR; TCRdb's version includes in-frame clones alone and lacks a portion of them. Of about 400,000 clones listed, 70% to 90% are singletons. The specimen was peripheral blood. The source is a man aged 35 to 55 with acute or convalescent COVID-19.

The V call is TRBV5-3, the J call TRBJ1-3; perhaps TRBD1 as D (6 bases). TRBV5-3 is assigned to the ORF class and has an uncertain function. The CDR3 consists of 16 residues. V was trimmed by 10 bases and J by 0 bases, leaving 20 bases between them. CDR3 in amino acids: CAESRGARLSGNTIYF. The CDR3 DNA reads TGTGCCGAGTCCCGGGGGGCAAGACTCTCTGGAAACACCATATATTTT.

V and J are TRBV7-9 and TRBJ2-1, with D maybe TRBD1 (6 bases). This CDR3 region has 13 residues. Trimming took 6 bases from V and 2 from J, leaving 8 bases between them. Germline CDR1 reads SEHNR; CDR2 reads FQNEAQ (reference sequence). DNA of the CDR3: TGTGCCAGCAGGGACAGCACCTACAATGAGCAGTTCTTC. Protein: CASRDSTYNEQFF.

The CDR3 bases are TGTGCCAGCAGCTTATACGCAAGACAGACGTCAAGGGCTTTCTTT. It yields the protein CASSLYARQTSRAFF. The chain recombines TRBV7-8 with TRBJ1-1, with a tentative D call TRBD1 (5 bases). Trimming pared 2 bases from V and 11 bases from J, leaving 21 bases between. Per germline, CDR1 SGHVS and CDR2 FQNEAQ. This CDR3 has 15 amino acids.

The rearrangement uses TRBV6-5 and TRBJ2-1, with 8 bases aligning to TRBD2. V lost 8 bases and J lost 2; bases outside the gene matches: 8. CDR3 length equals 15 residues. Germline V gives CDR1 MNHEY, CDR2 SVGAGI. The CDR3 spells CASGVRGGPYNEQFF. DNA for the CDR3: TGTGCCAGCGGAGTACGGGGGGGCCCCTACAATGAGCAGTTCTTC.

The chain carries TRBV23-1 and TRBJ1-1; 8 bases align to TRBD1. TRBV23-1 is noted as an ORF with a role that remains uncertain. The CDR3 sequence is 17 residues long. The V segment lost 3 bases and the J segment 3 bases; nucleotides outside the gene matches: 12. CDR3 region: CASSQGGQVTWDTEAFF. The CDR3 nucleotides are TGCGCCAGCAGTCAGGGGGGACAGGTAACATGGGACACTGAAGCTTTCTTT.

The chain links TRBV9 to TRBJ2-5; TRBD2 aligns across 7 bases. V gave up 6 bases and J gave up 2 bases; unmatched junction bases: 4. The CDR3 sequence is 13 residues long. The germline V gene has CDR1 SGDLS and CDR2 YYNGEE. This CDR3 is CASNQAGQETQYF. The CDR3 bases are TGTGCCAGCAACCAAGCGGGGCAAGAGACCCAGTACTTC. Filled out from reference TRBV9 and TRBJ2-5, the complete variable domain reads DSGVTQTPKHLITATGQRVTLRCSPRSGDLSVYWYQQSLDQGLQFLIQYYNGEERAKGNILERFSAQQFPDLHSELNLSSLELGDSALYFCASNQAGQETQYFGPGTRLLVL.

The V call is TRBV19, the J call TRBJ1-1; the D gene is possibly TRBD1 (5 bases). The CDR3 is 13 amino acids. The V end was cut by 5 bases, the J end by 1 base, with 8 bases between. Germline lookup yields CDR1 LNHDA and CDR2 SQIVND (reference sequence). The CDR3 sequence: CASSPTANTEAFF. In DNA, the CDR3 is TGTGCCAGTAGTCCGACAGCGAACACTGAAGCTTTCTTT.

The chain employs TRBV27 and TRBJ2-1; 9 nucleotides match TRBD2. Germline V CDR1 and CDR2: MNHEY, SMNVEV (reference sequence). The CDR3 has 14 residues. The trim removed 6 bases at V and 7 bases at J, leaving 7 bases unmatched. The CDR3 is CASRGGGAYNEQFF. The CDR3 bases are TGTGCCAGCAGGGGCGGGGGGGCATATAATGAGCAGTTCTTC.

This clone has just a few counts. V usage is TRBV4-1 and J usage is TRBJ2-7; 10 bases are shared with TRBD2. This CDR3 contains 16 residues. Germline CDR1 MGHRA, CDR2 YSYEKL. The V and J ends lost 1 base and 6 bases, in that order; junction bases with no gene match: 9. The CDR3 coding sequence is TGCGCCAGCAGCCAAGTTTTCCAGCGGGAGGGCCCCGAGCAGTACTTC. This gives the protein CASSQVFQREGPEQYF.

The rearrangement uses TRBV5-1 and TRBJ1-1; D call uncertain. Germline assignment: CDR1 SGHRS and CDR2 YFSETQ. The CDR3 loop spans 13 amino acids. V gave up 2 bases and J gave up 3 bases, with 8 bases separating them. CDR3 sequence reads: CASSFGEDTEAFF. CDR3 nucleotide sequence: TGCGCCAGCAGCTTCGGAGAGGACACTGAAGCTTTCTTT.

The CDR3 reads CASSFSPGTNTGELFF. CDR3 coding DNA: TGTGCCAGCAGCTTTTCTCCAGGGACGAACACCGGGGAGCTGTTTTTT. The J gene is TRBJ2-2, the V gene TRBV7-9; D perhaps matches TRBD1 (5 bases). This CDR3 is 16 amino acids long. V shed 3 bases and J shed 0 bases, with 11 bases lying between them. The germline CDR1 and CDR2 sequences are SEHNR and FQNEAQ (reference sequence). Complete variable domain (other parts from reference TRBV7-9 and TRBJ2-2): DTGVSQNPRHKITKRGQNVTFRCDPISEHNRLYWYRQTLGQGPEFLTYFQNEAQLEKSRLLSDRFSAERPKGSFSTLEIQRTEQGDSAMYLCASSFSPGTNTGELFFGEGSRLTVL.

V gene TRBV6-2 or TRBV6-3 combines with J gene TRBJ1-6; D gene ambiguous. The ends were cut back, 3 bases at V and 5 bases at J, with 14 bases in the middle. CDR3 length: 16 residues. Germline CDR1 reads MNHEY; CDR2 reads SVGEGT. CDR3 protein: CASSYPQRRDNSPLHF. DNA for the CDR3: TGTGCCAGCAGTTATCCGCAACGACGGGATAATTCACCCCTCCACTTT.

The V call is TRBV19, the J call TRBJ1-1, with a tentative D call TRBD1 (5 bases). The V and J ends lost 5 bases and 6 bases respectively, with 10 bases between them. In germline, CDR1 is LNHDA, CDR2 SQIVND (reference sequence). This CDR3 is 12 amino acids long. This CDR3 is CASSAGLAEAFF. CDR3 nucleotides: TGTGCCAGTAGTGCGGGGCTGGCTGAAGCTTTCTTT.

This chain links TRBV4-1 with TRBJ1-2; TRBD1 agrees at 11 bases. Germline-derived CDR1 and CDR2 are MGHRA and YSYEKL. CDR3 size: 17 residues. Losses at the gene ends were 4 bases for V and 0 bases for J; bases not matched to a gene: 7. CDR3 loop: CASSPGTGGRTNYGYTF. CDR3 sequence (DNA): TGCGCCAGCAGCCCTGGGACAGGGGGGAGGACTAACTATGGCTACACCTTC.

A remark on this clone: The sample contains more than one DNA sequence encoding this CDR3. The rearrangement links TRBV6-1 to TRBJ2-1; tentative D call: TRBD1 (5 bases). This CDR3 is built from 14 residues. The V and J ends lost 0 bases and 2 bases respectively, with 5 bases between them. Germline V gene lookup returns CDR1 MNHNS and CDR2 SASEGT. This chain's CDR3 is CASSEAGPYNEQFF. CDR3 DNA: TGTGCCAGCAGTGAAGCGGGGCCCTACAATGAGCAGTTCTTC.

The rearrangement links TRBV5-4 to TRBJ2-7; weak D call: TRBD1 (5 bases). Germline values: CDR1 SGHNT, CDR2 YYREEE (reference sequence). The CDR3 totals 14 residues. V was pared by 9 bases and J by 0 bases, with 16 bases between. The CDR3 DNA sequence: TGTGCCACCCGGATAGACAGTGGCTCCTACGAGCAGTACTTC. Amino acid sequence: CATRIDSGSYEQYF.

This chain connects TRBV10-2 to TRBJ1-1; D remains unclear. From germline, CDR1 is WSHSY and CDR2 SAAADI. Trimming left V 8 bases short and J 4 bases short, with 17 bases between. The CDR3 totals 14 residues. CDR3 sequence reads: CASRFIGPGTEAFF. The CDR3, as DNA: TGCGCCAGCCGATTCATAGGCCCGGGCACTGAAGCTTTCTTT.

This chain uses TRBV6-1 with TRBJ1-6, with D perhaps matching TRBD1 (6 bases). The germline gives CDR1 MNHNS, CDR2 SASEGT. This CDR3 is built from 15 residues. The ends were cut back, 3 bases at V and 9 bases at J, with 15 bases in the middle. As DNA, the CDR3 is TGTGCCAGCAGTGAGCTGATCAGGGGAGCTTCACCCCTCCACTTT. It codes for CASSELIRGASPLHF.

This clone was seen just once. The rearrangement links TRBV6-2 or TRBV6-3 to TRBJ2-5, with TRBD1 as a possible D gene (6 bases). V shed 1 base and J shed 5 bases, with 14 bases lying between them. CDR1 is MNHEY and CDR2 is SVGEGT in the germline V gene. This CDR3 region has 15 residues. CDR3 amino acids: CASSYWAATGETQYF. In DNA form, the CDR3 reads TGTGCCAGCAGTTACTGGGCAGCCACAGGGGAGACCCAGTACTTC.

This clone showed up just a few times. This rearrangement joins TRBV9 to TRBJ1-6; TRBD1 agrees at 10 bases. The CDR3 runs 15 residues. Trimming took 3 bases from V and 9 from J; bases not matched to a gene: 6. Per the germline V gene, CDR1 is SGDLS and CDR2 is YYNGEE. DNA of the CDR3: TGTGCCAGCAGCGCCCCGGGACAGGGGTCTTCACCCCTCCACTTT. Translating gives CASSAPGQGSSPLHF.

The V gene is TRBV27, the J gene TRBJ1-5, with a tentative D call TRBD1 (5 bases). CDR1 and CDR2 (germline): MNHEY, SMNVEV (reference sequence). V was clipped by 2 bases and J by 6 bases, with 11 bases between them. The CDR3 has 14 residues. The CDR3 DNA reads TGTGCCAGCAGTTTAACCGCCAGGGCTCAGCCCCAGCATTTT. Its translation is CASSLTARAQPQHF.

This clone was observed a few times. The rearrangement links TRBV7-9 to TRBJ2-2; D uncertain. V was trimmed by 5 bases and J by 3 bases, leaving 10 bases between them. CDR3 length: 14 residues. Germline CDR1 and CDR2: SEHNR and FQNEAQ (reference sequence). The CDR3 protein is CASSPRVDTGELFF. In DNA form, the CDR3 reads TGTGCCAGCAGCCCGCGCGTTGACACCGGGGAGCTGTTTTTT.

The rearrangement uses TRBV9 and TRBJ2-3, with TRBD2 matching over 15 bases. In germline, CDR1 is SGDLS, CDR2 YYNGEE. The J segment lost 2 bases and the V segment lost 0 bases, leaving 4 bases of the junction unmatched. The CDR3 runs 18 residues. The CDR3 nucleotides are TGTGCCAGCAGCGTAGGGACTAGCGGGGGGGGACACACAGATACGCAGTATTTT. Its translation is CASSVGTSGGGHTDTQYF.

The chain carries TRBV9 and TRBJ1-1; D gene ambiguous. V was cut by 2 bases and J by 7 bases, with 12 bases left in between. Germline values: CDR1 SGDLS, CDR2 YYNGEE. The CDR3 consists of 13 residues. The CDR3 coding sequence is TGTGCCAGCAGCGTTTTGGATCTAGATGAAGCTTTCTTT. Protein product: CASSVLDLDEAFF.

The genes are TRBV19 and TRBJ1-2; D perhaps matches TRBD1 (6 bases). CDR3 length: 12 amino acids. Germline V CDR1 and CDR2: LNHDA, SQIVND (reference sequence). V lost 2 bases to trimming and J lost 8 bases, with 9 bases between them. This CDR3 is CASSISGVGYTF. The CDR3 coding sequence is TGTGCCAGTAGTATATCAGGGGTCGGCTACACCTTC.

This clone was counted a single time. The J gene is TRBJ2-5, the V gene TRBV14, with TRBD2 as a possible D gene (6 bases). Germline lookup yields CDR1 SGHDN and CDR2 FVKESK. There are 12 residues in the CDR3. V was trimmed by 6 bases and J by 5 bases, leaving 10 bases between them. The CDR3 DNA sequence: TGTGCCAGCAGTTCAAGCGGGGAGACCCAGTACTTC. Its protein product is CASSSSGETQYF. Filled out from reference TRBV14 and TRBJ2-5, the complete variable domain reads EAGVTQFPSHSVIEKGQTVTLRCDPISGHDNLYWYRRVMGKEIKFLLHFVKESKQDESGMPNNRFLAERTGGTYSTLKVQPAELEDSGVYFCASSSSGETQYFGPGTRLLVL.

V gene TRBV11-3 combines with J gene TRBJ1-1; perhaps TRBD1 as D (5 bases). The CDR3 loop spans 13 amino acids. The V end lost 5 bases, the J end lost 6 bases, and 13 bases lay between the germline ends. Germline CDR1 SGHNT, CDR2 YENEEA. The CDR3 region is CASSTRRGPEAFF. CDR3 in DNA: TGTGCCAGCAGCACACGGAGGGGACCTGAAGCTTTCTTT.

The chain couples TRBV10-3 to TRBJ2-3; D remains unclear. The CDR3 loop spans 12 amino acids. Germline assignment: CDR1 ENHRY and CDR2 SYGVKD. Deletions cut 4 bases from V and 1 base from J, with 3 bases between. In DNA, the CDR3 is TGTGCCATCAGTGGAGGCACAGATACGCAGTATTTT. It specifies CAISGGTDTQYF.